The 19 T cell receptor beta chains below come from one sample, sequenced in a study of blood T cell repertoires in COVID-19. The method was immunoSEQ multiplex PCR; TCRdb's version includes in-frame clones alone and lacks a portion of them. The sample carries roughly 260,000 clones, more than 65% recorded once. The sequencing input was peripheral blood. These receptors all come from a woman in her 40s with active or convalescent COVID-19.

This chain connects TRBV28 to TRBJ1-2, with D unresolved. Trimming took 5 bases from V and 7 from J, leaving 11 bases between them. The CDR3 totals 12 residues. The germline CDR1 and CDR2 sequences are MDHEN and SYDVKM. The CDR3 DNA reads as TGTGCCAGCAGTCTCGGGAGTGCTGGCTACACCTTC. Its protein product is CASSLGSAGYTF.

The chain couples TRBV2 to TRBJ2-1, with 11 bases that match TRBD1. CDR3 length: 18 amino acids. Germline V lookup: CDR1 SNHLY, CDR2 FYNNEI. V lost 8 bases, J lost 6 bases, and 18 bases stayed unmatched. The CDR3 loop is CASGLDRTGGASPNEQFF. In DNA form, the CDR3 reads TGTGCCAGCGGTTTAGACAGGACAGGGGGCGCTTCCCCCAATGAGCAGTTCTTC.

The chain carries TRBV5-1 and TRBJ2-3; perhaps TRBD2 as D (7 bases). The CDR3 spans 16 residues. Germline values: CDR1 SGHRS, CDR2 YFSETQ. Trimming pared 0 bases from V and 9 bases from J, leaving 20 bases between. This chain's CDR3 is CASSLAGGGPSETQYF. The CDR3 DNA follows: TGCGCCAGCAGCTTGGCCGGCGGGGGCCCCTCGGAGACGCAGTATTTT.

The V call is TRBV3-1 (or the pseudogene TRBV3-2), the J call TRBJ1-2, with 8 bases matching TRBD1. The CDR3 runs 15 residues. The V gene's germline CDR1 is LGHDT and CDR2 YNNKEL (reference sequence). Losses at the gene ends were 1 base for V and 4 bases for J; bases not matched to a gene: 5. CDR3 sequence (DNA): TGTGCCAGCAGCCAAGTTGACAGGGGTAGCTATGGCTACACCTTC. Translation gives CASSQVDRGSYGYTF.

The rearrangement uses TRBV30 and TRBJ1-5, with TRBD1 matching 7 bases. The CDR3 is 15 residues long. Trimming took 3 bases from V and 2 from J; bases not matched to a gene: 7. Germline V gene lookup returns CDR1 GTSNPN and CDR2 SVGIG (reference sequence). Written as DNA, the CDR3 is TGTGCCTGGAGCGAGACAGGGATCGGCAATCAGCCCCAGCATTTT. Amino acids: CAWSETGIGNQPQHF.

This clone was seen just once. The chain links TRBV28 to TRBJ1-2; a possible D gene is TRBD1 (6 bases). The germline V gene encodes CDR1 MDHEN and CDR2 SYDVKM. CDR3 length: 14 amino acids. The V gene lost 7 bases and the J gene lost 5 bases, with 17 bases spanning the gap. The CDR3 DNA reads TGTGCCAGCACTTTCTCCCGAAGGGGGTATGGCTACACCTTC. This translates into CASTFSRRGYGYTF.

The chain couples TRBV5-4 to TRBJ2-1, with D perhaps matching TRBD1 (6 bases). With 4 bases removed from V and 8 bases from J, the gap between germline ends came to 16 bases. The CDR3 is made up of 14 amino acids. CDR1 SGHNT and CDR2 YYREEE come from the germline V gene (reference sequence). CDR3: CASSPLTGQHEQFF. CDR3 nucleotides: TGTGCCAGCAGCCCCCTCACAGGGCAACATGAGCAGTTCTTC.

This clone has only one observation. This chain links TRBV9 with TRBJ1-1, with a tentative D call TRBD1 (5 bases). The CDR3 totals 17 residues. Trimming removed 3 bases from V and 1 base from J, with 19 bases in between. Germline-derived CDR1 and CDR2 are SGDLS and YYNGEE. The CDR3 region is CASSGPGLRGENTEAFF. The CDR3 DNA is TGTGCCAGCAGCGGGCCGGGACTGCGAGGGGAGAACACTGAAGCTTTCTTT.

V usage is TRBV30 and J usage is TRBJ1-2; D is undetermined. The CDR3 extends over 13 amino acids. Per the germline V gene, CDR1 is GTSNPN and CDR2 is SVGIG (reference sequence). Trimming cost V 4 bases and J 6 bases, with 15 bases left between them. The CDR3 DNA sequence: TGTGCCTGGACGAGCTCCGGGGTGGATGGCTACACCTTC. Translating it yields CAWTSSGVDGYTF.

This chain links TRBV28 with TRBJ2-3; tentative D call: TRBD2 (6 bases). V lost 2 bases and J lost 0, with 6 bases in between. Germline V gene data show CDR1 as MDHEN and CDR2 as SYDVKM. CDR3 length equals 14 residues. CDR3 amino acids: CASSLGGSTDTQYF. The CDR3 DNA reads TGTGCCAGCAGTTTAGGGGGGAGCACAGATACGCAGTATTTT.

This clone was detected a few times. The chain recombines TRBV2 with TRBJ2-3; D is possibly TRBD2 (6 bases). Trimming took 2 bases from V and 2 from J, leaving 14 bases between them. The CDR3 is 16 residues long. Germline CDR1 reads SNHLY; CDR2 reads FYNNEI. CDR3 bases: TGTGCCAGCAGTGAACAGACTAGAACGGCCACAGATACGCAGTATTTT. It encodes CASSEQTRTATDTQYF.

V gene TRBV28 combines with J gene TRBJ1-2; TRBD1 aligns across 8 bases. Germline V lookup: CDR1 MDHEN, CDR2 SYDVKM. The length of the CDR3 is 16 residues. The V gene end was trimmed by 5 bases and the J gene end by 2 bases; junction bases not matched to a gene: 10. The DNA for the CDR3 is TGTGCCAGCAGTACCCGGGACAGGCGTCGAAACTATGGCTACACCTTC. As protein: CASSTRDRRRNYGYTF.

This CDR3 reads CASSRVSGELFF. Here the CDR3 DNA reads TGTGCCAGCAGTCGGGTCTCCGGGGAGCTGTTTTTT. This sequence joins TRBV5-6 and TRBJ2-2; no clear D gene. The CDR3 runs to 12 residues. Deletions cut 5 bases from V and 6 bases from J, with 8 bases between. Germline-derived CDR1 and CDR2 are SGHDT and YYEEEE. Drawing the rest from reference TRBV5-6 and TRBJ2-2, the complete variable domain is DAGVTQSPTHLIKTRGQQVTLRCSPKSGHDTVSWYQQALGQGPQFIFQYYEEEERQRGNFPDRFSGHQFPNYSSELNVNALLLGDSALYLCASSRVSGELFFGEGSRLTVL.

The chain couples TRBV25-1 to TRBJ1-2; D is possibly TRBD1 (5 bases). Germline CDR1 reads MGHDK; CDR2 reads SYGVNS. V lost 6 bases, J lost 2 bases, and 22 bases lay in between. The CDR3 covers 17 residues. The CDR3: CASRGGGEGVTNYGYTF. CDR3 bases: TGTGCCAGCAGGGGAGGCGGGGAAGGGGTAACCAACTATGGCTACACCTTC.

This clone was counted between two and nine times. CDR3 protein: CASSLTSGEDNEQFF. The CDR3, as DNA: TGCGCCAGCAGCTTGACTAGCGGGGAAGACAATGAGCAGTTCTTC. This chain joins TRBV5-1 and TRBJ2-1; 10 bases are a match to TRBD2. Looked up from germline, CDR1 is SGHRS and CDR2 is YFSETQ. CDR3 size: 15 residues. The V gene end was trimmed by 1 base and the J gene end by 5 bases; junction bases not matched to a gene: 3.

In DNA form, the CDR3 reads TGCGCCAGCAGCCACGATACAGGGGCGGCTGGCTACACCTTC. This gives the protein CASSHDTGAAGYTF. The rearrangement joins TRBV4-1 to TRBJ1-2; 7 positions match TRBD1. Germline V lookup: CDR1 MGHRA, CDR2 YSYEKL. This CDR3 is built from 14 residues. V shed 3 bases, J shed 7 bases, and the junction held 8 bases outside the gene matches.

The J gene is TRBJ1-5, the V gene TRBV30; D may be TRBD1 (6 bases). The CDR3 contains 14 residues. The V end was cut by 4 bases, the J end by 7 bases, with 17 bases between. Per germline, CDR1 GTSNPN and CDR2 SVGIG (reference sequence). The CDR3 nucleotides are TGTGCCTGGACCCTTAGGGGGGGAATGCAGCCCCAGCATTTT. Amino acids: CAWTLRGGMQPQHF.

The CDR3 nucleotides are TGTGCCAGCAGTACCGGGATTGGGACCCAGTACTTC. Its protein product is CASSTGIGTQYF. This sequence joins TRBV6-5 and TRBJ2-5; tentatively, D is TRBD2 (5 bases). The CDR3 sequence is 12 residues long. Germline CDR1 MNHEY, CDR2 SVGAGI. V was trimmed by 5 bases and J by 7 bases, leaving 11 bases between them.

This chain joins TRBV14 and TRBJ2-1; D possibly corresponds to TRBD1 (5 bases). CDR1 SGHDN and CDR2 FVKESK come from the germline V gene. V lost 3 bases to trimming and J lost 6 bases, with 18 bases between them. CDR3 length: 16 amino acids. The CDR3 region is CASSHSRVSIGNEQFF. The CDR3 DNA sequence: TGTGCCAGCAGCCATTCCAGGGTTTCAATAGGCAATGAGCAGTTCTTC.